Given below is one T cell receptor beta chain in context. This clonotype occurred many times. This receptor's antigen is unknown. The input lacks base qualities; no much larger clone sits a single base away. This entry is derived from a study of early T cells in non-severe SARS-CoV-2 infection (dated by TCRdb to about 2021). The study in broad terms: Bulk RNA from unsorted whole blood was used for TCR sequencing, so alpha and beta chains could not be paired.

The study was a case-control design nested within a healthcare worker cohort in London, UK, with weekly nasopharyngeal swab PCR tests and blood sampling. Healthcare workers were recruited between 23 and 31 March 2020, during the week of the UK lockdown, and were followed weekly for up to roughly 16 weeks. Libraries were made using 5' RACE. Instrument on record: NextSeq 500. Unique molecular identifiers were attached to individual cDNA molecules in the TCR library protocol so that sequencing error and PCR bias could be corrected. Both TCR alpha and beta chains were sequenced, and tight co-correlation was observed between alpha and beta sequence abundances in each sample. The published analysis was carried out like this. Decombinator V4 was used to annotate TCR sequences for V gene, J gene and CDR3. TCRs were defined as expanded if a significant change between any two time points was detected under a Poisson model with p below 0.0001. Abundances of TCRs were expressed as counts per million after normalisation to the total number of TCRs sequenced in each sample. TRAV1-2 paired with TRAJ12, TRAJ20 or TRAJ33 defined MAIT TCRs, while TRAV10 paired with TRAJ18 defined iNKT TCRs. VDJdb, accessed 1 November 2021, was searched for CMV, EBV and SARS-CoV-2 annotated TCRs, with TCRs annotated for multiple antigens excluded. TCRdb ran its own pipeline on the public reads, namely fastp trimming at Q25 and MiXCR clone calling, and kept in-frame beta chains. Each record represents a unique CDR3 protein, reported with the most common genes and DNA among its rows. The authors' filters were not applied to this entry. The sample table lists tens of thousands of distinct CDR3 sequences, 10% to 13% of them with a count of one. The leading ten clones occupy under 7.5% of the sample.

From its cysteine to its phenylalanine, the CDR3 spans 19 amino acids. The read is trimmed to its CDR3 DNA, 57 bases read in frame from base 1. The germline V gene supplies CDR1 SGHAT and CDR2 FQNNGV. Relative to germline, V is 5 bases shorter and J is 8 bases shorter, with 31 bases between their ends. The full study reports these points: VDJdb matching was skewed toward anti-spike CD8 responses, so virus-specific expansions were likely underestimated and private and CD4 specificities were missed.

Source material: whole blood. This receptor chain uses TRBV11-2 and TRBJ2-1, with the D gene tentatively TRBD1 or TRBD2, based on 5 matching bases in each. The sequence derives from an adult who was a healthcare worker with PCR-confirmed SARS-CoV-2 infection or an uninfected control (not recorded which). CDR3 sequence: CASSPLQGVRRGATYEQFF. The nucleotide sequence is given as TGTGCCAGCAGCCCCCTTCAGGGCGTGCGACGGGGAGCAACGTATGAGCAGTTCTTC.